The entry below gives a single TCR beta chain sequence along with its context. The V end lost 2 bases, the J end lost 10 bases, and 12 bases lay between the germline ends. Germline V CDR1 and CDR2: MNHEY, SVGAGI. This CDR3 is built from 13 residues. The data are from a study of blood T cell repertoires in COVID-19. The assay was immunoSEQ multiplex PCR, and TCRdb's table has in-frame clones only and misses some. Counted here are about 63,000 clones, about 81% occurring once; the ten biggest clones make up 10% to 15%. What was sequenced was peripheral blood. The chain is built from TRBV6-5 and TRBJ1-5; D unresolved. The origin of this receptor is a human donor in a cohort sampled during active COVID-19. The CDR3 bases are TGTGCCAGCAGTTACGGGCCGATCCAACCCCAGCATTTT. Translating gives CASSYGPIQPQHF.